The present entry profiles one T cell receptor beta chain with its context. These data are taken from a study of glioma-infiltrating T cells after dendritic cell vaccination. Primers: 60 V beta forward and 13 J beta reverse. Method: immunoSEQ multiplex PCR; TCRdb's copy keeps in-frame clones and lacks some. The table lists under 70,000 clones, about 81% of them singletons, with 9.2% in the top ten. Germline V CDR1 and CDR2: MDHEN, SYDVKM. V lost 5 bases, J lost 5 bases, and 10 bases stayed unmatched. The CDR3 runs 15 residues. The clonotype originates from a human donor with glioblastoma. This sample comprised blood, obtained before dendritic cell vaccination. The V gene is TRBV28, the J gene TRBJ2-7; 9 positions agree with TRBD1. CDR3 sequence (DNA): TGTGCCAGCAGTCCTCTGGGACAGGGAATCCACGAGCAGTACTTC. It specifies CASSPLGQGIHEQYF.